One sample yielded the 2 T cell receptor beta chains listed below, sequenced in a study of shared clonotypes between healthy human individuals. The data were produced by immunoSEQ multiplex PCR, yet TCRdb's version contains in-frame clones alone and is incomplete. Of 2,500,000 or so clones listed, approximately 94% are singletons. The sample was naive CD4+ T cells from PBMCs. Subset meaning: CD45RA+ positively selected. The source of these receptors is a man aged 18 to 30 in good health. Some clones in this sample may be carry-over from other donors' samples.

The rearrangement joins TRBV28 to TRBJ2-2, with 7 bases that match TRBD1. This CDR3 contains 14 residues. With 8 bases clipped from V and 1 base from J, the junction kept 4 bases outside the gene matches. Germline V lookup: CDR1 MDHEN, CDR2 SYDVKM. CDR3 residues: CASQGQLNTGELFF. In DNA form, the CDR3 reads TGTGCCAGCCAGGGACAGTTGAACACCGGGGAGCTGTTTTTT.

This clone was counted a few times. V gene TRBV28 combines with J gene TRBJ1-2; D might be TRBD1 (6 bases). V dropped 5 bases and J dropped 3 bases, with 10 bases sitting between them. This CDR3 is built from 13 residues. Germline-derived CDR1 and CDR2 are MDHEN and SYDVKM. For the CDR3, the DNA is TGTGCCAGCAGTCCGGGACATTACTATGGCTACACCTTC. It translates to CASSPGHYYGYTF.